The next 15 T cell receptor beta chains were all read from a single sample in a study of cytomegalovirus exposure and HLA in healthy donors. PCR was performed using 60 Vbeta and 13 Jbeta primers. Repertoires were generated with immunoSEQ multiplex PCR, while TCRdb's copy carries only in-frame clones and drops some. The top ten hold 6.1% of the sample, which has 90,000 to 110,000 clones, 83% seen once. Material for sequencing was PBMCs. These receptors were obtained from a man between 18 and 29 years old in good health and CMV-seronegative.

This clone was seen a few times. The chain carries TRBV2 and TRBJ2-3; D is uncertain. This CDR3 region has 12 residues. Germline CDR1 reads SNHLY; CDR2 reads FYNNEI. Deletions cut 9 bases from V and 4 bases from J, with 11 bases between. The CDR3 DNA follows: TGTGCCAGAAAACCCGAGGCAGATACGCAGTATTTT. This codes for CARKPEADTQYF.

V is TRBV6-5 and J is TRBJ2-1, with 11 bases lining up with TRBD2. Trimming removed 7 bases from V and 7 bases from J; junction bases left unmatched: 9. The germline V gene has CDR1 MNHEY and CDR2 SVGAGI. The CDR3 covers 15 residues. The chain's CDR3 is CASTLGASGRNEQFF. The CDR3 DNA sequence: TGTGCCAGCACCCTCGGGGCTAGCGGGAGGAATGAGCAGTTCTTC.

J is TRBJ2-7 and V is TRBV6-1, with TRBD1 identical over 7 bases. The CDR3 contains 14 residues. The germline CDR1 and CDR2 sequences are MNHNS and SASEGT. After removal of 7 bases from V and 4 bases from J, the junction contained 10 bases not matched to a gene. DNA for the CDR3: TGTGCCAGCACGCCAGGACAGGTGATATACGAGCAGTACTTC. Its translation is CASTPGQVIYEQYF.

The V call is TRBV6-5, the J call TRBJ2-3; D is unresolved. V was clipped by 5 bases and J by 4 bases, with 7 bases between them. CDR1 is MNHEY, CDR2 SVGAGI, per germline. This CDR3 comprises 12 residues. The CDR3 region has the DNA TGTGCCAGCAGTATTCTTCCAGATACGCAGTATTTT. It yields the protein CASSILPDTQYF.

This chain joins TRBV7-2 and TRBJ2-2; D call uncertain. This CDR3 is built from 15 residues. CDR1 and CDR2 from the germline V gene are SGHTA and FQGNSA. V was trimmed by 1 base and J by 3 bases, leaving 9 bases between them. The CDR3 loop reads CASSLDAEYTGELFF. The CDR3, as DNA: TGTGCCAGCAGCTTAGATGCGGAGTACACCGGGGAGCTGTTTTTT. Together with reference TRBV7-2 and TRBJ2-2, the CDR3 gives the full variable domain: GAGVSQSPSNKVTEKGKDVELRCDPISGHTALYWYRQSLGQGLEFLIYFQGNSAPDKSGLPSDRFSAERTGGSVSTLTIQRTQQEDSAVYLCASSLDAEYTGELFFGEGSRLTVL.

This clone was seen only once. This chain joins TRBV5-6 and TRBJ2-3, with 7 bases lining up with TRBD1. The length of the CDR3 is 15 residues. The germline V gene has CDR1 SGHDT and CDR2 YYEEEE. After removal of 1 base from V and 1 base from J, the junction contained 3 bases not matched to a gene. For the CDR3, the DNA is TGTGCCAGCAGCTTGTCCGGGACAGGCACAGATACGCAGTATTTT. It is translated as CASSLSGTGTDTQYF.

This clone was counted once. The chain combines TRBV28 with TRBJ1-3; TRBD1 is a possible D gene (5 bases). The germline V gene has CDR1 MDHEN and CDR2 SYDVKM. This CDR3 spans 15 amino acids. Trimming removed 1 base at V and 0 bases at J, with 7 bases between. CDR3: CASSLSTVSGNTIYF. Here the CDR3 DNA reads TGTGCCAGCAGTTTATCGACAGTCTCTGGAAACACCATATATTTT.

This clone was counted once. The genes are TRBV28 and TRBJ2-7; the D gene is possibly TRBD1 (5 bases). The CDR3 length is 13 residues. V shed 2 bases and J shed 3 bases, with 8 bases lying between them. Germline CDR1 MDHEN, CDR2 SYDVKM. CDR3 coding DNA: TGTGCCAGCAGTTTAACCAGGGACTACGAGCAGTACTTC. This sequence encodes CASSLTRDYEQYF.

The chain combines TRBV19 with TRBJ2-1, with 15 nucleotides matching TRBD2. V shed 5 bases, J shed 6 bases, and the junction held 5 bases outside the gene matches. The CDR3 has 16 residues. Germline lookup yields CDR1 LNHDA and CDR2 SQIVND (reference sequence). The CDR3 DNA is TGTGCCAGTAGTTTCGGACTAGCGGGAGGGTTCAATGAGCAGTTCTTC. Translated, it gives CASSFGLAGGFNEQFF.

The genes are TRBV5-3 and TRBJ2-1, with TRBD2 matching over 10 bases. TRBV5-3 qualifies as an ORF whose function is uncertain. This CDR3 comprises 16 residues. Germline trimming cut 1 base from V and 4 bases from J; bases unmatched to any gene: 5. The CDR3 DNA sequence: TGTGCCAGAAGCTTGCATTCTAGCGGGAGATACAATGAGCAGTTCTTC. Translating it yields CARSLHSSGRYNEQFF.

This clone was detected once. The rearrangement uses TRBV7-2 and TRBJ1-4; 7 nucleotides agree with TRBD1. V shed 2 bases, J shed 4 bases, and the junction held 4 bases outside the gene matches. The CDR3 is 15 amino acids. CDR1 and CDR2 from the germline V gene are SGHTA and FQGNSA. The CDR3 nucleotides are TGTGCCAGCAGCTTAACAGGGGCTGGTAATGAAAAACTGTTTTTT. Protein product: CASSLTGAGNEKLFF.

Written as DNA, the CDR3 is TGTGCCAGCAGTACGGGACAGGGGAACACCGGGGAGCTGTTTTTT. Translation gives CASSTGQGNTGELFF. V is TRBV6-4 and J is TRBJ2-2, with 9 bases matching TRBD1. Germline CDR1 reads MRHNA; CDR2 reads SNTAGT. The CDR3 is 15 amino acids. Unmatched junction bases numbered 2, after V lost 5 bases and J lost 1 base.

The chain carries TRBV6-4 and TRBJ2-1; D ambiguous. The CDR3 length is 13 residues. Germline CDR1 MRHNA, CDR2 SNTAGT. The V and J ends lost 6 bases and 5 bases respectively, with 11 bases between them. The CDR3 loop reads CASSDQRHNEQFF. CDR3 sequence (DNA): TGTGCCAGCAGCGACCAGAGGCACAATGAGCAGTTCTTC.

The chain is built from TRBV6-5 and TRBJ1-2, with 9 bases matching TRBD1. Germline V gene lookup returns CDR1 MNHEY and CDR2 SVGAGI. This CDR3 region has 16 residues. The V and J ends lost 4 bases and 3 bases, in that order; junction bases with no gene match: 9. CDR3 DNA sequence: TGTGCCAGCAGTTCGATCCGACAGGGGGGTGACTATGGCTACACCTTC. This translates into CASSSIRQGGDYGYTF.

The J gene is TRBJ2-5, the V gene TRBV7-2; a possible D gene is TRBD2 (5 bases). This CDR3 region has 14 residues. With 2 bases removed from V and 5 bases from J, the gap between germline ends came to 12 bases. Looked up from germline, CDR1 is SGHTA and CDR2 is FQGNSA. CDR3: CASSLYRRRETQYF. The CDR3 DNA is TGTGCCAGCAGCTTATACCGTAGGAGGGAGACCCAGTACTTC.